The entry below gives a single T cell receptor beta chain sequence along with its context. Antigen: not known. The junction differs from germline at one of its ends, possibly a read error. This sample stems from a study of T-cell reconstitution after alpha-beta-depleted transplantation in children. Molecular barcoding with unique molecular identifiers was used for the TCRbeta library. TCRdb analysed the PCR reads with MiXCR anew, one entry per CDR3 protein. The repertoire holds some 600,000 distinct CDR3 sequences, with over 10% as singletons. The CDR3 contains 12 residues. Germline CDR1 and CDR2: DFQATT and SNEGSKA (reference sequence). Study conclusions and caveats: It was reported that alpha-beta T cells came from several hundred expanded graft clones (about two months after transplant). Where some patients showed high TCRbeta diversity at day 60, it came from recipient T cells and thymic progenitors that had survived. By one year post-transplant, T-cell counts and diversity largely arose from T cells that were newly produced.

The sequence derives from a male patient aged 10 to 17 who had a stem cell transplant for acute myeloid leukemia, so the T cells may come from the graft donor. The chain has TRBV20-1 and TRBJ2-1, with D perhaps being TRBD1 or TRBD2 (5 bases each). Here the sequenced sample was PBMCs, mostly from graft donor cells, taken 360 days after TCRalphabeta/CD19-depleted stem cell transplant. The CDR3 bases are TGCAGTGCAAGAGGGGCGGGCAATGAGCAGTTCTTC. Protein sequence: CSARGAGNEQFF.